A single sample gave rise to the 15 T cell receptor beta chains below, sequenced in a study of T cells in Graves' hyperthyroidism and ophthalmopathy. What was amplified from RNA transcripts were TCR beta CDR3 regions. Researchers ran a first-round RT-PCR on the TCR CDR3 using the HTBI primer set. TCRdb called the multiplex PCR reads again in MiXCR, with one record for every CDR3 protein. Found here are 340,000 or so distinct CDR3 sequences, roughly 18% of them singletons; the top ten hold about 53%. Sequenced input: blood. These receptor sequences come from a woman aged 45-65 years with Graves' hyperthyroidism.

The chain has TRBV5-5 and TRBJ2-2, with TRBD1 matching over 7 bases. Germline V gene data show CDR1 as SGHKS and CDR2 as YYEKEE (reference sequence). Trimming cost V 1 base and J 4 bases; bases outside gene matches: 7. The CDR3 has 16 residues. CDR3 sequence (DNA): TGTGCCAGCAGCTTGTTCTTACAGGGGATCACCGGGGAGCTGTTTTTT. Its protein is CASSLFLQGITGELFF. The full variable domain, with the rest looked up from reference TRBV5-5 and TRBJ2-2, is DAGVTQSPTHLIKTRGQQVTLRCSPISGHKSVSWYQQVLGQGPQFIFQYYEKEERGRGNFPDRFSARQFPNYSSELNVNALLLGDSALYLCASSLFLQGITGELFFGEGSRLTVL.

The chain has TRBV29-1 and TRBJ2-3, with D unclear. Trimming removed 4 bases from V and 2 bases from J, with 10 bases in between. The germline V gene has CDR1 SQVTM and CDR2 ANQGSEA. The CDR3 loop spans 13 amino acids. The CDR3 here is CSVARDNTDTQYF. In DNA, the CDR3 is TGCAGCGTTGCCCGAGACAACACAGATACGCAGTATTTT.

This clonotype has just one count. The rearrangement joins TRBV5-6 to TRBJ1-3, with D maybe TRBD1 (6 bases). V was cut by 3 bases and J by 0 bases, with 25 bases left in between. CDR3 size: 20 residues. Germline lookup yields CDR1 SGHDT and CDR2 YYEEEE. The CDR3 loop reads CASSSTGKIYSVLSGNTIYF. CDR3 DNA: TGTGCCAGCAGCTCAACAGGGAAAATATACTCCGTGCTCTCTGGAAACACCATATATTTT.

This clonotype was counted between two and nine times. The chain carries TRBV7-9 and TRBJ2-1; possibly TRBD2 for D (5 bases). Trimming removed 4 bases from V and 6 bases from J, with 16 bases in between. The CDR3 spans 15 residues. CDR1 and CDR2 from the germline V gene are SEHNR and FQNEAQ (reference sequence). The CDR3 loop reads CASSSWIERGNEQFF. The CDR3 DNA is TGTGCCAGCAGCTCATGGATAGAACGGGGCAATGAGCAGTTCTTC.

This clonotype was seen ten or more times. J is TRBJ2-7 and V is TRBV11-2, with a possible D match to TRBD2 (5 bases). Trimming cost V 5 bases and J 0 bases, with 8 bases left between them. This CDR3 has 13 residues. Germline values: CDR1 SGHAT, CDR2 FQNNGV. CDR3 nucleotides: TGTGCCAGCAGCGTCGGGGACTCCTACGAGCAGTACGTC. Its translation: CASSVGDSYEQYV.

The table lists this clonotype with a few counts. The chain links TRBV10-3 to TRBJ1-1, with 11 positions matching TRBD1. The CDR3 is 14 residues long. V lost 11 bases to trimming and J lost 2 bases; unmatched junction nucleotides: 7. Germline CDR1 is ENHRY and CDR2 is SYGVKD. Here the CDR3 DNA reads TGTGCCTCCCGGGACAGGGGGGAAAACACTGAAGCTTTCTTT. Residues: CASRDRGENTEAFF.

This CDR3 reads CASIRTGTRGNNSPLHF. The CDR3 nucleotides are TGTGCCAGCATTCGTACAGGGACTCGGGGCAATAATTCACCCCTCCACTTT. The chain uses TRBV2 and TRBJ1-6, with D perhaps matching TRBD1 (6 bases). The germline V gene encodes CDR1 SNHLY and CDR2 FYNNEI. The CDR3 is made up of 17 amino acids. Trimming removed 7 bases at V and 5 bases at J, with 21 bases between.

In this sample, this clonotype turned up many times. The chain couples TRBV11-2 to TRBJ2-7; D call uncertain. The ends were cut back, 5 bases at V and 6 bases at J, with 14 bases in the middle. The CDR3 has 13 residues. Germline V gene sequence: CDR1 SGHAT, CDR2 FQNNGV. CDR3 nucleotide sequence: TGTGCCAGCAGCATGGACCCACCGAGCGAGCAGTACTTC. Translating gives CASSMDPPSEQYF.

This clonotype was observed at least ten times. The chain is built from TRBV27 and TRBJ2-1; possibly TRBD2 for D (6 bases). Trimming removed 5 bases at V and 2 bases at J, with 16 bases between. The CDR3 totals 16 residues. CDR1 is MNHEY, CDR2 SMNVEV, per germline (reference sequence). CDR3 amino acids: CASSPLATPAYNEQFF. CDR3 sequence (DNA): TGTGCCAGCAGTCCTCTAGCGACCCCGGCCTACAATGAGCAGTTCTTC.

On this clonotype itself: Compared with germline, one end of the junction differs, possibly owing to a read error. The chain combines TRBV5-1 with TRBJ2-1; 10 bases match TRBD2. This CDR3 has 17 residues. Germline V lookup: CDR1 SGHRS, CDR2 YFSETQ. The CDR3 here is CASSQGPAGGPHNEQFF. CDR3 in DNA: TGTGCCAGCAGCCAAGGCCCAGCGGGAGGGCCCCACAATGAGCAGTTCTTC.

This clonotype was seen repeatedly, ten times or more. This chain links TRBV20-1 with TRBJ2-1, with 11 bases fitting TRBD2. J gave up 7 bases and V 6 bases, and 8 bases lay outside the gene matches. Germline V lookup: CDR1 DFQATT, CDR2 SNEGSKA (reference sequence). The CDR3 contains 14 residues. The CDR3 protein is CSARTSGGGNEQFF. The CDR3 nucleotides are TGCAGTGCCCGTACTAGCGGGGGAGGGAATGAGCAGTTCTTC.

Of note for this clonotype: Just one base apart from a much larger clone, this may be a read error. V gene TRBV10-3 combines with J gene TRBJ2-7; D ambiguous. This CDR3 is built from 13 residues. Trimming removed 3 bases from V and 6 bases from J, with 12 bases in between. The V gene's germline CDR1 is ENHRY and CDR2 SYGVKD. The CDR3 DNA is TGTGCCATCAGTGAAGGCAGTCCGGGCGAGCAGTACTTC. This codes for CAISEGSPGEQYF.

The V call is TRBV7-8, the J call TRBJ2-3; 8 nucleotides agree with TRBD1. Trimming removed 2 bases from V and 2 bases from J; junction bases left unmatched: 6. CDR1 and CDR2 (germline): SGHVS, FQNEAQ. This CDR3 region has 16 residues. The CDR3 loop reads CASSLFAGGFTDTQYF. The CDR3 DNA sequence: TGTGCCAGCAGCTTATTTGCAGGGGGCTTCACAGATACGCAGTATTTT.

V usage is TRBV10-1 and J usage is TRBJ1-1, with D maybe TRBD1 (5 bases). The CDR3 covers 14 residues. Looked up from germline, CDR1 is WNHNN and CDR2 is SYGVQD (reference sequence). V shed 0 bases and J shed 5 bases, with 10 bases lying between them. CDR3 in amino acids: CASSESIAGTEAFF. The CDR3 region has the DNA TGCGCCAGCAGTGAGTCGATCGCAGGGACTGAAGCTTTCTTT.

In this sample, this clonotype turned up a few times. J is TRBJ1-6 and V is TRBV6-2 or TRBV6-3; 10 bases align to TRBD1. Per the germline V gene, CDR1 is MNHEY and CDR2 is SVGEGT. Losses at the gene ends were 8 bases for V and 10 bases for J; bases not matched to a gene: 8. The CDR3 runs 14 residues. The CDR3: CASFRDRGFSPLHF. The DNA of the CDR3 is TGTGCCAGCTTCCGGGACAGGGGATTCTCACCCCTCCACTTT.